Listed below are T cell receptor beta chains from one sample, sequenced in a study of cytomegalovirus exposure and HLA in healthy donors. The table came from immunoSEQ multiplex PCR; TCRdb's copy has only in-frame clones and leaves some out. The sample carries 130,000 or so clones, less than 80% recorded once. Sequencing input: PBMCs. Receptors were obtained from a man aged 40-55 years in good health and CMV-seropositive. The CDR3 runs from the conserved cysteine through the conserved F or W. The D gene is left open where the match is weak. Some rows mark clone size as missing; the rest say once, few, many or name a class of expanded clone.

j_call,d_call,clone_size,v_call,cdr3_aa,cdr3_nt
TRBJ2-7,TRBD2,NA,TRBV7-9,CASSPSGGVVEQYF,TGTGCCAGCAGCCCGAGCGGGGGGGTAGTCGAGCAGTACTTC
TRBJ2-7,TRBD1,NA,TRBV7-2,CASSLTDRGSYEQYF,TGTGCCAGCAGCTTAACGGACAGGGGCTCCTACGAGCAGTACTTC
TRBJ2-4,TRBD1,NA,TRBV27,CASSLDRDRANIQYF,TGTGCCAGCAGCCTGGACCGGGACAGGGCGAACATTCAGTACTTC
TRBJ2-7,TRBD2,NA,TRBV5-1,CASSFFSGSGYEQYF,TGCGCCAGCAGCTTTTTTAGCGGGAGTGGGTACGAGCAGTACTTC
TRBJ2-7,TRBD2,NA,TRBV4-1,CASSPGTSWTYEQYF,TGCGCCAGCAGCCCCGGGACTAGCTGGACCTACGAGCAGTACTTC
TRBJ2-3,TRBD2,NA,TRBV6-4,CASSAIGGSADTQYF,TGTGCCAGCAGTGCCATCGGGGGGAGCGCAGATACGCAGTATTTT
TRBJ1-2,TRBD1,NA,TRBV2,CASSERQGSPYGYTF,TGTGCCAGCAGCGAAAGACAGGGGTCCCCCTATGGCTACACCTTC
TRBJ2-1,TRBD2,NA,TRBV19,CASRVSGGAYNEQFF,TGTGCCAGTAGGGTTAGCGGGGGGGCTTACAATGAGCAGTTCTTC
TRBJ2-2,TRBD2,NA,TRBV9,CASSVGTSGKHGELFF,TGTGCCAGCAGCGTCGGGACTAGCGGGAAGCACGGGGAGCTGTTTTTT
TRBJ1-2,NA,NA,TRBV10-2,CASSDSGFYGYTF,TGCGCCAGCAGTGACTCAGGGTTCTATGGCTACACCTTC
TRBJ2-5,TRBD1,NA,TRBV5-1,CASSENGQGGGETQYF,TGCGCCAGCAGCGAAAATGGACAGGGAGGAGGAGAGACCCAGTACTTC
TRBJ1-6,NA,few,TRBV6-1,CASSFKVDSPLHF,TGTGCCAGCAGCTTCAAAGTAGATTCACCCCTCCACTTT
TRBJ1-2,NA,NA,TRBV6-6,CASSYGTGDYGYTF,TGTGCCAGCAGTTACGGGACGGGAGACTATGGCTACACCTTC
TRBJ2-2,NA,NA,TRBV20-1,CSATPSGELFF,TGCAGTGCTACCCCCAGCGGGGAGCTGTTTTTT
TRBJ2-3,TRBD2,NA,TRBV19,CASRPVAGSTDTQYF,TGTGCCAGTAGACCAGTAGCGGGAAGCACAGATACGCAGTATTTT
TRBJ1-5,NA,NA,TRBV5-8,CASSWSEDRNQPQHF,TGTGCCAGCAGCTGGTCGGAGGACCGCAATCAGCCCCAGCATTTT
TRBJ2-5,NA,NA,TRBV13,CASSLERQETQYF,TGTGCCAGCAGCTTAGAGCGGCAAGAGACCCAGTACTTC
TRBJ1-2,TRBD1,NA,TRBV30,CAWSVLRGPNYGYTF,TGTGCCTGGAGTGTACTAAGGGGGCCCAACTATGGCTACACCTTC
TRBJ2-1,TRBD2,NA,TRBV19,CASSDLAGKADEQFF,TGTGCCAGTAGTGACTTAGCGGGAAAGGCCGATGAGCAGTTCTTC
TRBJ1-5,NA,NA,TRBV30,CAWSLGGTGNQPQHF,TGTGCCTGGAGTCTAGGGGGTACGGGCAATCAGCCCCAGCATTTT
TRBJ2-7,NA,NA,TRBV4-1,CASSQGTPYEQYF,TGCGCCAGCAGCCAAGGAACACCCTACGAGCAGTACTTC
TRBJ2-7,NA,NA,TRBV7-9,CSSSWETGREQYF,TGTTCCAGCAGCTGGGAGACAGGACGCGAGCAGTACTTC
TRBJ2-1,TRBD2,few,TRBV5-1,CASSLEGVAGNNEQFF,TGCGCCAGCAGCTTGGAGGGAGTAGCGGGGAACAATGAGCAGTTCTTC
TRBJ2-5,NA,NA,TRBV10-3,CAISSTSSETQYF,TGTGCCATCAGCTCCACTAGCTCGGAGACCCAGTACTTC
TRBJ1-1,TRBD1,NA,TRBV28,CASSPTGVPTGAFF,TGTGCCAGCAGTCCAACAGGGGTCCCGACCGGAGCTTTCTTT
TRBJ2-7,TRBD2,NA,TRBV28,CASRTGGPQYEQYF,TGTGCCAGCAGGACGGGAGGGCCTCAGTACGAGCAGTACTTC
TRBJ2-5,NA,once,TRBV29-1,CSVEWGPETQYF,TGCAGCGTTGAATGGGGCCCGGAGACCCAGTACTTC
TRBJ2-1,TRBD1,NA,TRBV5-6,CASSFPGQVIDEQFF,TGTGCCAGCAGCTTCCCGGGACAGGTTATCGATGAGCAGTTCTTC
TRBJ2-3,TRBD2,few,TRBV6-1,CASSEAAGGPGDTQYF,TGTGCCAGCAGTGAAGCGGCGGGAGGGCCGGGAGATACGCAGTATTTT
TRBJ2-5,TRBD1,NA,TRBV7-2,CASSLDGTVKTQYF,TGTGCCAGCAGCTTAGATGGGACAGTGAAGACCCAGTACTTC
TRBJ1-1,NA,NA,TRBV9,CASSVEGRFTEAFF,TGTGCCAGCAGCGTAGAGGGGAGGTTCACTGAAGCTTTCTTT
TRBJ1-1,TRBD1,NA,TRBV6-4,CASSDQGGTEAFF,TGTGCCAGCAGTGACCAGGGGGGAACTGAAGCTTTCTTT